This T cell receptor beta chain stems from a study of blood T cell repertoires in COVID-19. Turning to the study itself: Sample material is recorded as cDNA or gDNA derived from T cells, B-cell-depleted T cells, or PBMCs.

TCRdb keeps only in-frame clones here, not all; method: immunoSEQ multiplex PCR. The table has fewer than 200,000 clones, roughly 80% seen once. V lost 2 bases to trimming and J lost 4 bases; unmatched junction nucleotides: 9. Germline loops: CDR1 SGDLS, CDR2 YYNGEE. The CDR3 totals 16 residues. The source material was peripheral blood. The gene calls are TRBV9 and TRBJ2-3; TRBD2 aligns across 8 bases. This clonotype originated in a man aged 65 to 79 with acute or convalescent COVID-19. The CDR3 spells CASSVGPSGGADTQYF. In DNA, the CDR3 is TGTGCCAGCAGCGTTGGACCCTCCGGGGGGGCAGATACGCAGTATTTT. Together with reference TRBV9 and TRBJ2-3, the CDR3 gives the full variable domain: DSGVTQTPKHLITATGQRVTLRCSPRSGDLSVYWYQQSLDQGLQFLIQYYNGEERAKGNILERFSAQQFPDLHSELNLSSLELGDSALYFCASSVGPSGGADTQYFGPGTRLTVL.